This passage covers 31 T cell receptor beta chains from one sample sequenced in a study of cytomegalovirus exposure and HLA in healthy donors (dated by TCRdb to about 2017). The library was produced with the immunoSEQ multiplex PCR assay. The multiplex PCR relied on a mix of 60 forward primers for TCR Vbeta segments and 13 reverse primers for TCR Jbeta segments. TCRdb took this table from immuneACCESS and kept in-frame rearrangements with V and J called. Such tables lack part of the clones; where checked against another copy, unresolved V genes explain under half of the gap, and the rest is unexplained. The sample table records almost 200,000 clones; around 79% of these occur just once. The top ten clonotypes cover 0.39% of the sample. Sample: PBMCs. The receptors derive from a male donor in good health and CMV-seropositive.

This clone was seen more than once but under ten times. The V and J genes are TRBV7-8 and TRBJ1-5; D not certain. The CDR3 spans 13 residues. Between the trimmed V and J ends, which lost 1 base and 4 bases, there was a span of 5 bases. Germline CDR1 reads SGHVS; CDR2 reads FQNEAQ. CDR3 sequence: CASSLDRNQPQHF. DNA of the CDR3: TGTGCCAGCAGCTTAGACAGAAATCAGCCCCAGCATTTT.

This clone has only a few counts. CDR3 DNA: TGCGCCAGCAGCTTGCGTCCTAGCGGGGTCACAGATACGCAGTATTTT. It translates to CASSLRPSGVTDTQYF. The chain recombines TRBV5-1 with TRBJ2-3; 9 bases line up with TRBD2. The germline CDR1 and CDR2 sequences are SGHRS and YFSETQ. Germline trimming cut 1 base from V and 2 bases from J; bases unmatched to any gene: 5. The CDR3 runs to 16 residues.

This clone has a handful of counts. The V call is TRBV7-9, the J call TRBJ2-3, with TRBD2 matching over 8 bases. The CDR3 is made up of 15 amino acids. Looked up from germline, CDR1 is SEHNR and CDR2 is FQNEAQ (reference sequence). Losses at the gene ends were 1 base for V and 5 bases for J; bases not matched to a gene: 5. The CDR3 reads CASSLVGGGVDTQYF. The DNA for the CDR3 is TGTGCCAGCAGCTTAGTCGGGGGGGGAGTAGATACGCAGTATTTT.

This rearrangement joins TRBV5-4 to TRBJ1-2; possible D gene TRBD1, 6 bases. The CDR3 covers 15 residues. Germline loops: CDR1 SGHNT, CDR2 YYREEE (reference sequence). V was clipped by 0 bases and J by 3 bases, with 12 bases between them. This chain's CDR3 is CASSLVRGGDYGYTF. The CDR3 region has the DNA TGTGCCAGCAGCTTGGTTCGCGGGGGCGACTATGGCTACACCTTC.

In nucleotides, the CDR3 is TGTGCCAGCAGCGTATCGGGAAATATCAATGAGCAGTTCTTC. It yields the protein CASSVSGNINEQFF. The chain links TRBV9 to TRBJ2-1; tentative D call: TRBD2 (5 bases). Germline CDR1 reads SGDLS; CDR2 reads YYNGEE. CDR3 size: 14 residues. The V gene lost 1 base and the J gene lost 6 bases, with 11 bases spanning the gap.

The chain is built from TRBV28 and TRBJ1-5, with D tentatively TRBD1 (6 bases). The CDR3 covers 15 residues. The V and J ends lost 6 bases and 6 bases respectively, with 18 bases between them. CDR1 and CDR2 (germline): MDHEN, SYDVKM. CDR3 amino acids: CASRPGGAIGQPQHF. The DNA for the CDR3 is TGTGCCAGCAGGCCCGGGGGGGCTATTGGTCAGCCCCAGCATTTT.

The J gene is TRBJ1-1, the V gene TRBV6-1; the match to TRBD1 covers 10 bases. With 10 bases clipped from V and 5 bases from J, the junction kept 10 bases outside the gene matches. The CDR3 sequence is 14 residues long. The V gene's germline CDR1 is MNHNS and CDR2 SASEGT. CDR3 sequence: CATRKGQGVTEAFF. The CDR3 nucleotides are TGTGCCACACGTAAAGGACAGGGGGTAACTGAAGCTTTCTTT.

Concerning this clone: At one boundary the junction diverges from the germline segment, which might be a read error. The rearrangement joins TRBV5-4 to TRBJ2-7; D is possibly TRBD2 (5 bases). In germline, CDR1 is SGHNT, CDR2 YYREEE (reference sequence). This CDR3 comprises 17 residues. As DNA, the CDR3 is TGTGCCAACAGCTCCGATGCAAACTTACTAGGGCGGAGCGAGCAGTACTTC. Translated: CANSSDANLLGRSEQYF. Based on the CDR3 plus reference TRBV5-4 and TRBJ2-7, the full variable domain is ETGVTQSPTHLIKTRGQQVTLRCSSQSGHNTVSWYQQALGQGPQFIFQYYREEENGRGNFPPRFSGLQFPNYSSELNVNALELDDSALYLCANSSDANLLGRSEQYFGPGTRLTVT.

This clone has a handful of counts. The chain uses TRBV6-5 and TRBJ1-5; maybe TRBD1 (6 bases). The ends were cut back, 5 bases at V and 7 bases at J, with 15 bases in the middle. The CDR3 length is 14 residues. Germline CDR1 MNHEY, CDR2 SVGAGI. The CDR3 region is CASSQQGLVQPQHF. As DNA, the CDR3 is TGTGCCAGCAGTCAACAGGGCTTAGTACAGCCCCAGCATTTT.

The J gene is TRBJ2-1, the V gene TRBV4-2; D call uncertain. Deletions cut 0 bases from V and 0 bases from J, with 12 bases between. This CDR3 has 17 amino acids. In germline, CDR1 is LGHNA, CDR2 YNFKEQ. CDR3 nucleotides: TGTGCCAGCAGCCAAGATCCCAGTCCAAGCTCCTACAATGAGCAGTTCTTC. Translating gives CASSQDPSPSSYNEQFF.

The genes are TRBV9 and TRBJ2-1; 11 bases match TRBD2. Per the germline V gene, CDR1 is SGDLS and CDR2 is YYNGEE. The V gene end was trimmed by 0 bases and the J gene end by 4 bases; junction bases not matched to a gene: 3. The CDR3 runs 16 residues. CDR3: CASSVAGLAVYNEQFF. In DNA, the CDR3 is TGTGCCAGCAGCGTAGCGGGACTAGCGGTATACAATGAGCAGTTCTTC.

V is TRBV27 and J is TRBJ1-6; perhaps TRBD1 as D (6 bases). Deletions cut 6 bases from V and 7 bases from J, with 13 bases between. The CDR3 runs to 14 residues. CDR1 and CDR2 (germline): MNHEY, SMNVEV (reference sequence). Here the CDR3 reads CASRDQGYNSPLHF. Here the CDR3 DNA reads TGTGCCAGCAGGGACCAGGGGTACAATTCACCCCTCCACTTT.

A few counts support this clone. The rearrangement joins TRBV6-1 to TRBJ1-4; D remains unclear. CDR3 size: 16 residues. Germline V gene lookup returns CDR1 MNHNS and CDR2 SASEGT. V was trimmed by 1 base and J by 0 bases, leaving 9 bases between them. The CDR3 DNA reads TGTGCCAGCAGTGAAGGGGCATTTGCAACTAATGAAAAACTGTTTTTT. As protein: CASSEGAFATNEKLFF.

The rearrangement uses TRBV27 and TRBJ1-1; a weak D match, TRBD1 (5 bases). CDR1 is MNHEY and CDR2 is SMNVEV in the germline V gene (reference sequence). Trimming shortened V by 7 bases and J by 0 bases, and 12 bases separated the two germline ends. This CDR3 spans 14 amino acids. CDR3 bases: TGTGCCAGCAAGGTACAGGATCTGAACACTGAAGCTTTCTTT. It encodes CASKVQDLNTEAFF.

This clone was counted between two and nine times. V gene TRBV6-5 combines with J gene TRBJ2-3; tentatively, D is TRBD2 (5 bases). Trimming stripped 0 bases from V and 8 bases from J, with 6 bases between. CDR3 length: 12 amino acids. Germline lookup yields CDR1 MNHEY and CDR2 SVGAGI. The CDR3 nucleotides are TGTGCCAGCAGTTACTCAGGAGGTACGCAGTATTTT. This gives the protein CASSYSGGTQYF.

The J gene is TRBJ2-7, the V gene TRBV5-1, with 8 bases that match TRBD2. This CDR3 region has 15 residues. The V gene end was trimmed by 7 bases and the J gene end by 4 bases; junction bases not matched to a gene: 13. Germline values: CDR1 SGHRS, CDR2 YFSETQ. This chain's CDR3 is CASRPQAGVGYEQYF. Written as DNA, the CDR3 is TGCGCCAGCCGCCCACAAGCGGGAGTGGGGTACGAGCAGTACTTC. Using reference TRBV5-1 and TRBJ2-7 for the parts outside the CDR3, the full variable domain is KAGVTQTPRYLIKTRGQQVTLSCSPISGHRSVSWYQQTPGQGLQFLFEYFSETQRNKGNFPGRFSGRQFSNSRSEMNVSTLELGDSALYLCASRPQAGVGYEQYFGPGTRLTVT.

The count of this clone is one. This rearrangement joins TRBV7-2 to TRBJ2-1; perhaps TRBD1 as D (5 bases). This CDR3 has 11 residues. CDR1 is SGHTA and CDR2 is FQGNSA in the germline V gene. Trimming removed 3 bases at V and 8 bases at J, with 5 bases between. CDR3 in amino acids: CASSFRDEQFF. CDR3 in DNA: TGTGCCAGCAGCTTCAGGGATGAGCAGTTCTTC.

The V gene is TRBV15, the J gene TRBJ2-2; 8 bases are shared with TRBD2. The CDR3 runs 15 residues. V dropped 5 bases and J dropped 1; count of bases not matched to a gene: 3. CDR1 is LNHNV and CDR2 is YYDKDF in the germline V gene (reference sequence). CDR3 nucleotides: TGTGCCACCAGCGGCCTAGCGGGGAACACCGGGGAGCTGTTTTTT. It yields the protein CATSGLAGNTGELFF.

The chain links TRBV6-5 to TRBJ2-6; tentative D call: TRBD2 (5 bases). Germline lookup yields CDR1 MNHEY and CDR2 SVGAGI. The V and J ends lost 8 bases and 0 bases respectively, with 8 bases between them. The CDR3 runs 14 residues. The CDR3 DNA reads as TGTGCCAGCGGACTTTCCTCTGGGGCCAACGTCCTGACTTTC. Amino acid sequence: CASGLSSGANVLTF.

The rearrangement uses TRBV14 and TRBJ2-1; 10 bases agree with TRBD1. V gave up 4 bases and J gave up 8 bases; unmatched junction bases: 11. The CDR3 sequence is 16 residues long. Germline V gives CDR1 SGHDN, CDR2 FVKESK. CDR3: CASSPLRGQGFDEQFF. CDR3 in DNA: TGTGCCAGCAGCCCTCTACGGGGACAGGGGTTCGATGAGCAGTTCTTC.

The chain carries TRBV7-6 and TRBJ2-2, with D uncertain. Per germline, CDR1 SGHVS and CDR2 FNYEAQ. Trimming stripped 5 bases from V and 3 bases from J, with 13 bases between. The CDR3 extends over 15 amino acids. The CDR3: CASSEISGHTGELFF. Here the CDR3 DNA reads TGTGCCAGCAGCGAGATAAGTGGTCACACCGGGGAGCTGTTTTTT.

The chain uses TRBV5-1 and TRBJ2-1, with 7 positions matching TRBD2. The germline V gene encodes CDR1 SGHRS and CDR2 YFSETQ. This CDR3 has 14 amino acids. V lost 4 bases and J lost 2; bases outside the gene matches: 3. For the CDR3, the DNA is TGCGCCAGCAGCGCAGCGGGAACCTACAATGAGCAGTTCTTC. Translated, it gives CASSAAGTYNEQFF.

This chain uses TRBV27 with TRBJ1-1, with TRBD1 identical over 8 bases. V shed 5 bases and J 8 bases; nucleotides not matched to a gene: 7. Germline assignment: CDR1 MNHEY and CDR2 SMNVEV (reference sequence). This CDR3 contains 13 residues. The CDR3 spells CASSQQGTGEAFF. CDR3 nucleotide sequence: TGTGCCAGCAGTCAACAGGGGACAGGAGAAGCTTTCTTT.

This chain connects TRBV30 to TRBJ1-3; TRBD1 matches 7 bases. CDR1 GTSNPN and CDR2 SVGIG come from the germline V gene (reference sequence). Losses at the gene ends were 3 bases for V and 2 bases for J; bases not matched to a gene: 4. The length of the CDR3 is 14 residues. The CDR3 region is CAWRLGQPGNTIYF. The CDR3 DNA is TGTGCCTGGAGGCTGGGACAGCCTGGAAACACCATATATTTT.

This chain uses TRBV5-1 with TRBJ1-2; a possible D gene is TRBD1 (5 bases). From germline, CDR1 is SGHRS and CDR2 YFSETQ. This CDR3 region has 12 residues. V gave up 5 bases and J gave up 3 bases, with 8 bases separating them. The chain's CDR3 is CASRETDYGYTF. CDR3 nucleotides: TGCGCCAGCAGGGAGACAGACTATGGCTACACCTTC.

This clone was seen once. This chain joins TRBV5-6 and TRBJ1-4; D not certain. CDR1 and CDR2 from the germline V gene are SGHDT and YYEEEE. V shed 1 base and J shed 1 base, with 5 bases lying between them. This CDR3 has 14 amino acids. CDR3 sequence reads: CASSLTGTNEKLFF. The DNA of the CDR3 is TGTGCCAGCAGCTTGACGGGAACTAATGAAAAACTGTTTTTT.

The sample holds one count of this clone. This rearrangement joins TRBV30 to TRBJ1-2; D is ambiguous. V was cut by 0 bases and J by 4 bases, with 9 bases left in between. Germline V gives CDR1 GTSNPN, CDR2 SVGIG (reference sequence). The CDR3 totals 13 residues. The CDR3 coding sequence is TGTGCCTGGAGTGTAAACAGTCCCTATGGCTACACCTTC. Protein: CAWSVNSPYGYTF.

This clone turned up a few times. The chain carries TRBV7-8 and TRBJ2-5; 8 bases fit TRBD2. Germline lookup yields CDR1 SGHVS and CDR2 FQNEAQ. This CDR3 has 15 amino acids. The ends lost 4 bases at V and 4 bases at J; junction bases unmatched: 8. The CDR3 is CASSWGAGAGETQYF. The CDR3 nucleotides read TGTGCCAGCAGCTGGGGAGCGGGAGCGGGAGAGACCCAGTACTTC.

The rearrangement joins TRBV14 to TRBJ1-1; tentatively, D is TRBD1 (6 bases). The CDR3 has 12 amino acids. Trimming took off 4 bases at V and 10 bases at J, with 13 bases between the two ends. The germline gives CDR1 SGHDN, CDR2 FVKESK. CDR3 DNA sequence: TGTGCCAGCAGCCTACAGGGTTTTGGAGCTTTCTTT. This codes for CASSLQGFGAFF.

DNA for the CDR3: TGTGCCAGCAGCTTGGGGGAGGGGAGAGAGACCCAGTACTTC. Encoded protein: CASSLGEGRETQYF. The gene calls are TRBV5-5 and TRBJ2-5, with TRBD2 matching 7 bases. V lost 0 bases, J lost 4 bases, and 3 bases stayed unmatched. The CDR3 has 14 amino acids. The germline CDR1 and CDR2 sequences are SGHKS and YYEKEE (reference sequence).

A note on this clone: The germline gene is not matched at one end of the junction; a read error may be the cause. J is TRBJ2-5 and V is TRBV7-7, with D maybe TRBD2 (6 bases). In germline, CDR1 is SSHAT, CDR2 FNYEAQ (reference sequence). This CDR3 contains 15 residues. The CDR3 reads CASSLTGTGKETQYF. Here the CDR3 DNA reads TGTGCTAGCAGCTTGACCGGGACTGGAAAAGAGACCCAGTACTTC.